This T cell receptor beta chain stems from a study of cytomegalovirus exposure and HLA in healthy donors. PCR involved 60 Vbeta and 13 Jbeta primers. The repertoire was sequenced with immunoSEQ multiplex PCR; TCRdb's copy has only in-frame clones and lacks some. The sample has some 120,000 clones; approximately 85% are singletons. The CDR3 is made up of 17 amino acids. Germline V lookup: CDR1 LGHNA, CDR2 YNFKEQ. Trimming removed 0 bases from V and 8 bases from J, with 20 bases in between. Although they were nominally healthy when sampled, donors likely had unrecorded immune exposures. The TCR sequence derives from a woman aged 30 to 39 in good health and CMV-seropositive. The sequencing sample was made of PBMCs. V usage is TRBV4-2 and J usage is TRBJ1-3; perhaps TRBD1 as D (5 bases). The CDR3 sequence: CASSQDSGRGQPDTIYF. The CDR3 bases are TGTGCCAGCAGCCAAGACTCAGGGAGGGGCCAGCCCGACACCATATATTTT.